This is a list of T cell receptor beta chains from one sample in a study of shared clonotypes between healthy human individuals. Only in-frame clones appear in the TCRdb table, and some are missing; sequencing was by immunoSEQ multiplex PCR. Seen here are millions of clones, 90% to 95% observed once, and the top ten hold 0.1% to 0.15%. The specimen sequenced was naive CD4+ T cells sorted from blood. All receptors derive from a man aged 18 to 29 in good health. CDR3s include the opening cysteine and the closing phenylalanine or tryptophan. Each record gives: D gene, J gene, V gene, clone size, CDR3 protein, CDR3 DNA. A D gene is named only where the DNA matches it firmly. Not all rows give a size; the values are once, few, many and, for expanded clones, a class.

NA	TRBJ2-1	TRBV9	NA	CASSVEQRPYNEQFF	TGTGCCAGCAGCGTAGAACAGCGACCCTACAATGAGCAGTTCTTC
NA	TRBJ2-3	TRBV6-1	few	CASSGFTDTQYF	TGTGCCAGCAGTGGGTTCACAGATACGCAGTATTTT
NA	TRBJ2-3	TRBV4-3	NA	CASSDRVGTDTQYF	TGCGCCAGCAGCGATAGGGTGGGCACAGATACGCAGTATTTT
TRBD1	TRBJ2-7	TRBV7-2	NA	CASSRTGYEQYF	TGTGCCAGCAGCCGGACAGGGTACGAGCAGTACTTC
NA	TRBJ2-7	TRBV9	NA	CASSVATGRDEQYF	TGTGCCAGCAGCGTAGCTACAGGGCGGGACGAGCAGTACTTC
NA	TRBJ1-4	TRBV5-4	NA	CASSLAGATNEKLFF	TGTGCCAGCAGCTTGGCGGGGGCAACTAATGAAAAACTGTTTTTT
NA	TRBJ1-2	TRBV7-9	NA	CASSLGEYYGYTF	TGTGCCAGCAGCTTAGGGGAGTACTATGGCTACACCTTC
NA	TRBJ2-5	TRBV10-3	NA	CAIRAGLQETQYF	TGTGCCATCAGGGCGGGGCTTCAAGAGACCCAGTACTTC
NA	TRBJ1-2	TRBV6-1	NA	CASSPQGNYGYTF	TGTGCCAGCAGCCCCCAGGGAAACTATGGCTACACCTTC
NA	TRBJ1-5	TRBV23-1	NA	CASSPGTEEQPQHF	TGCGCCAGCAGTCCGGGAACAGAGGAGCAGCCCCAGCATTTT
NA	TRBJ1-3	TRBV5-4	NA	CASSLEAYSGNTIYF	TGTGCCAGCAGCTTGGAGGCGTACTCTGGAAACACCATATATTTT
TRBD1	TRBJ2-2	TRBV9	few	CASSVGTGNTGELFF	TGTGCCAGCAGCGTAGGGACAGGGAACACCGGGGAGCTGTTTTTT
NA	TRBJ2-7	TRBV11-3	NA	CASSFHRLYEQYF	TGTGCCAGCAGCTTTCATAGACTATACGAGCAGTACTTC
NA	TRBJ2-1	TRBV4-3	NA	CASSQETVFEQFF	TGCGCCAGCAGCCAAGAGACAGTCTTCGAGCAGTTCTTC
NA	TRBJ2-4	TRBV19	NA	CASSVSRGQNIQYF	TGTGCCAGTAGTGTAAGCCGGGGCCAAAACATTCAGTACTTC
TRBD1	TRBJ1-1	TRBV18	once	CASSPELGQGNTEAFF	TGTGCCAGCTCACCAGAACTAGGACAGGGTAACACTGAAGCTTTCTTT
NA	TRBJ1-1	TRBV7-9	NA	CASSPFTDNMNTEAFF	TGTGCCAGCAGTCCTTTTACCGACAATATGAACACTGAAGCTTTCTTT
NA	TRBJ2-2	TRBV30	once	CAWSVRGRYTGELFF	TGTGCCTGGAGTGTACGGGGCAGATACACCGGGGAGCTGTTTTTT
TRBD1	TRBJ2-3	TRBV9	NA	CASSVEGDSGLSTDTQYF	TGTGCCAGCAGCGTAGAGGGGGACAGTGGCCTTAGCACAGATACGCAGTATTTT
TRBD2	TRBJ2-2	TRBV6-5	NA	CASSYGTNSGELFF	TGTGCCAGCAGTTATGGGACTAATAGCGGGGAGCTGTTTTTT
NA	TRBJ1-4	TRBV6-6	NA	CASIRIGTGNEKLFF	TGTGCCAGCATCCGCATCGGGACGGGGAATGAAAAACTGTTTTTT
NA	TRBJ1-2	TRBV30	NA	CAWSEALYGYTF	TGTGCCTGGAGTGAGGCACTCTATGGCTACACCTTC